The subject of this entry is one TCR beta chain. Its antigen target is currently unknown. Within one base of it there is no much larger clone, and no base qualities were kept. This specimen comes from a study of persistence of HIV-infected CD4 T cells (TCRdb year 2020). The study in broad terms: CMV- and HIV-1 Gag-responding CD4+ T cells were isolated from ART-treated individuals so that antigen-driven clonal expansion of HIV-1-infected cells could be examined. Suppressive ART had been received by participants for a median of around eight years. Apart from a couple of participants who underwent leukapheresis at a single time point, peripheral blood samples of up to about 180 mL were collected from participants at multiple time points. Proviral sequencing was used to assess clonality among infected cells, whereas TCRbeta sequencing gauged the clonality of all cells within each sorted population. Cross-participant TCR cluster analysis included 8 or 9 participants for CMV and over five participants for Gag. The study at large found these results: Bulk TCR analyses could not be limited to the rare CMV-responding cells that actually contained HIV-1 proviruses. Few individuals were included in the study, and only a limited range of antigens was tested. Antigen-responding cells were enriched for expanded CDR3beta sequences that were degenerate, which suggests that CD4+ responses to CMV and Gag underwent convergent selection. Within the same sorted populations, TCR oligoclonality correlated with proviral oligoclonality. Significantly lower TCRbeta richness was observed in CMV- and Gag-responding cells than in anti-CD3/anti-CD28-responding cells, and higher oligoclonality was observed in CMV-responding cells than in CD3/CD28-stimulated and Gag-responding cells.

CDR1 and CDR2 were assigned from the germline V gene as SGHRS and YFSETQ. V is trimmed back by 4 bases and J by 11 bases, and the junction contains 11 bases that no gene match accounts for. Including the terminal cysteine and phenylalanine, the CDR3 comprises 14 residues. Only the CDR3 DNA is retained, 42 bases long and in frame from the first base. The immunoSEQ hsTCRB assay version 4, run in survey mode, was used to sequence TCRbeta repertoires from genomic DNA. For TCRbeta sequencing, genomic DNA was diluted to roughly 11 ng/uL, and up to 1 ug was used per sample. Under the source paper's analysis protocol: TCRbeta data were analyzed in ImmunoSeq Analyzer 3.0, with diversity computed on productive nucleotide rearrangements. Using the Immunarch R package, lower-bound TCR diversity was estimated with the improved Chao index and clonality was estimated with the Gini coefficient. Nucleotide rearrangements that differed but encoded the same CDR3beta amino acid sequence were counted as separate clonotypes. Differential abundance analysis found TCRbeta sequences that were significantly enriched in antigen-responding cells compared with anti-CD3/anti-CD28-activated cells. GLIPH2 clustered TCRs by predicted peptide-MHC specificity, both within individual participants and across merged participant data sets. The clones in this table, taken by TCRdb from immuneACCESS, are in-frame only. Not every clone is retained; where verified, under half of the shortfall comes from an unresolved V gene, and the cause of the rest is unknown. V and J calls and clone size come straight from that table; D and trimming were deduced from the DNA. This sample is represented by roughly 28,000 clones; over 65% of them were singletons. About 0.75% of the sample is taken by the ten largest.

Interpreted using the paper, the treatment or condition label stands for: suppressive antiretroviral therapy. Cells were stimulated with lysates of CMV-infected fibroblasts at roughly 10 ug/mL. Memory CD4+ T cells that did not respond, being CD40L-negative, CD69-negative and CD45RO-high, were sorted as memory populations depleted of antigen-responding cells. HIV-1-infected adults in whom suppressive ART had been started during chronic infection were enrolled as participants. For at least 4 years, participants had undetectable plasma HIV-1 RNA, below 50 copies/mL. To be included, participants needed a CD4+ T cell count above 400 cells/uL and a positive CMV serology. Before stimulation, PBMCs were isolated using density centrifugation and depleted of CD8+ T cells. For less than 20 hours, the CD8-depleted PBMCs were stimulated with anti-CD28/CD49d costimulation, a CD40-blocking antibody, and enfuvirtide to prevent new infections. Cell sorting was done on a Beckman Coulter MoFlo Legacy or XDP sorter, and dead cells were excluded with propidium iodide. For samples with more than one million cells, genomic DNA was extracted with the QIAamp DNA Mini Kit, and for all other samples the Quick-DNA Microprep Kit was used.

Material: CD4+ T cells sorted from PBMCs after approximately 19-hour stimulation, obtained from a patient who received antiretroviral therapy. The cell subset or site label corresponds to: CD40L-CD69- CD45RO-high memory CD4 T cells not responding to CMV lysate. This receptor chain uses TRBV5-1 and TRBJ1-1; TRBD1 matches 10 bases in the middle. This TCR was sampled from an adult woman with HIV who was CMV-seropositive. The CDR3 region: CASSRDRGLLTAFF. The DNA sequence is as follows: TGCGCCAGCAGCCGAGACAGGGGGCTTTTAACGGCTTTCTTT.